Following are 24 T cell receptor beta chains from one sample sequenced in a study of tumor T cells in aggressive B-cell lymphoma (dated by TCRdb to the late 2010s). Library method: the immunoSEQ multiplex PCR assay. The table comes from immuneACCESS by way of TCRdb, which keeps in-frame sequences with V and J called. Part of the clones is missing from these tables; in studies checked, under half for an unresolved V gene and the rest for unknown reasons. This sample has roughly 9,900 clones in its table, and 70% to 90% of those were observed once. Clones ranked in the top ten supply roughly 4.5% of the sample. The sample comprised tumor tissue. The receptors were sampled from an adult with diffuse large B cell lymphoma.

The J gene is TRBJ2-1, the V gene TRBV11-2; 11 nucleotides line up with TRBD1. The V gene end was trimmed by 1 base and the J gene end by 6 bases; junction bases not matched to a gene: 5. Germline V CDR1 and CDR2: SGHAT, FQNNGV. CDR3 size: 16 residues. The CDR3 reads CASSLVGQGASNEQFF. The CDR3 coding sequence is TGTGCCAGCAGCTTAGTAGGACAGGGGGCAAGCAATGAGCAGTTCTTC.

The table lists this clone with a count of one. This chain links TRBV9 with TRBJ2-2; tentatively, D is TRBD1 (5 bases). This CDR3 comprises 15 residues. Trimming cost V 4 bases and J 2 bases, with 12 bases left between them. Germline V gene data show CDR1 as SGDLS and CDR2 as YYNGEE. The CDR3 loop is CASSPKGQNTGELFF. The CDR3, as DNA: TGTGCCAGCAGCCCCAAGGGGCAAAACACCGGGGAGCTGTTTTTT.

The chain links TRBV7-3 to TRBJ2-5; 7 bases are a match to TRBD2. The CDR3 consists of 16 residues. Germline V gene data show CDR1 as SGHTA and CDR2 as FQGTGA. Germline trimming cut 5 bases from V and 0 bases from J; bases unmatched to any gene: 9. The CDR3, as DNA: TGTGCCAGCAGCCCCCGGGGAAGCGGGAACCAAGAGACCCAGTACTTC. Translating it yields CASSPRGSGNQETQYF.

The gene calls are TRBV11-2 and TRBJ2-7, with D maybe TRBD2 (6 bases). Per the germline V gene, CDR1 is SGHAT and CDR2 is FQNNGV. The ends were cut back, 1 base at V and 0 bases at J, with 16 bases in the middle. The CDR3 has 17 amino acids. The CDR3 sequence: CASSLVVSGSFSYEQYF. The CDR3 DNA reads TGTGCCAGCAGCTTAGTCGTTAGCGGAAGTTTCTCCTACGAGCAGTACTTC.

This chain uses TRBV11-2 with TRBJ2-5; TRBD2 aligns across 9 bases. Germline values: CDR1 SGHAT, CDR2 FQNNGV. Trimming at V came to 4 bases and at J to 3 bases, leaving 3 bases not matched to a gene. This CDR3 comprises 14 residues. CDR3 region: CASSWGLAEETQYF. DNA for the CDR3: TGTGCCAGCAGCTGGGGACTAGCAGAAGAGACCCAGTACTTC.

The chain joins TRBV9 to TRBJ2-1; D is possibly TRBD2 (6 bases). Germline CDR1 is SGDLS and CDR2 is YYNGEE. There are 16 residues in the CDR3. The germline V and J ends were trimmed by 4 bases and 4 bases, with 18 bases remaining between them. The DNA of the CDR3 is TGTGCCAGCAGCCCAGAGGGGCGGGGAAAATACAATGAGCAGTTCTTC. As protein: CASSPEGRGKYNEQFF.

The CDR3 loop is CASSFSGRTSSYNEQFF. The CDR3 nucleotides read TGCGCCAGCAGCTTTAGCGGGAGGACCAGCTCCTACAATGAGCAGTTCTTC. The chain links TRBV5-1 to TRBJ2-1, with 10 bases that match TRBD2. CDR1 SGHRS and CDR2 YFSETQ come from the germline V gene. The length of the CDR3 is 17 residues. V trimming: 2 bases; J trimming: 0 bases; junction bases outside the gene matches: 5.

The rearrangement joins TRBV25-1 to TRBJ1-4, with D hard to call. The V end was cut by 5 bases, the J end by 5 bases, with 18 bases between. In germline, CDR1 is MGHDK, CDR2 SYGVNS. The CDR3 consists of 16 residues. The CDR3, as DNA: TGTGCCAGCAGTCTAAGAGGAGGACGGAGGAATGAAAAACTGTTTTTT. Residues: CASSLRGGRRNEKLFF.

This clone occurred a few times. The chain employs TRBV11-3 and TRBJ2-5; D uncertain. Germline CDR1 is SGHNT and CDR2 is YENEEA. This CDR3 comprises 13 residues. V was trimmed by 0 bases and J by 5 bases, leaving 7 bases between them. The CDR3 loop is CASSLDGLETQYF. The CDR3 DNA follows: TGTGCCAGCAGCTTAGATGGCTTGGAGACCCAGTACTTC.

V gene TRBV6-1 combines with J gene TRBJ1-1; no definite D call. Germline CDR1 reads MNHNS; CDR2 reads SASEGT. Trimming took off 7 bases at V and 4 bases at J, with 13 bases between the two ends. The CDR3 extends over 13 amino acids. In nucleotides, the CDR3 is TGTGCCAGCATTCTCCTAGTGGGCACTGAAGCTTTCTTT. It encodes CASILLVGTEAFF.

The chain links TRBV6-4 to TRBJ2-3; D is possibly TRBD2 (7 bases). This CDR3 has 15 amino acids. Trimming removed 2 bases from V and 2 bases from J, with 11 bases in between. Germline loops: CDR1 MRHNA, CDR2 SNTAGT. The CDR3 nucleotides read TGTGCCAGCAGTGACCGGGGGGCCCCCACAGATACGCAGTATTTT. It specifies CASSDRGAPTDTQYF.

The table lists this clone with a few counts. V gene TRBV7-9 combines with J gene TRBJ1-4; a possible D gene is TRBD1 (5 bases). In germline, CDR1 is SEHNR, CDR2 FQNEAQ (reference sequence). V was shortened by 5 bases and J by 7 bases, with 20 bases between the two germline ends. This CDR3 spans 16 amino acids. Here the CDR3 reads CASSRGKGTSLEKLFF. The CDR3 DNA reads TGTGCCAGCAGCCGTGGGAAAGGGACTTCTCTTGAAAAACTGTTTTTT.

This clone was recorded once. The rearrangement joins TRBV7-9 to TRBJ1-1; D is ambiguous. V was trimmed by 2 bases and J by 1 base, leaving 5 bases between them. Germline CDR1 and CDR2: SEHNR and FQNEAQ (reference sequence). The CDR3 sequence is 13 residues long. CDR3 amino acids: CASSLTENTEAFF. In nucleotides, the CDR3 is TGTGCCAGCAGCTTAACAGAGAACACTGAAGCTTTCTTT.

The rearrangement uses TRBV4-1 and TRBJ2-7, with D possibly TRBD2 on 5 matching bases. The V gene lost 3 bases and the J gene lost 4 bases, with 16 bases spanning the gap. The CDR3 loop spans 15 amino acids. CDR1 MGHRA and CDR2 YSYEKL come from the germline V gene. For the CDR3, the DNA is TGCGCCAGCAGCCAGATCCGCGGGCTCTTTTACGAGCAGTACTTC. The encoded protein is CASSQIRGLFYEQYF.

The chain is built from TRBV12-2 and TRBJ1-1. TRBV12-2 constitutes a pseudogene. The CDR3 has 14 amino acids. CDR3 nucleotide sequence: TGTGCAAGTCCCAATTCCGGGGGAAACACTGAAGCTTTCTTT. Amino acids: CASPNSGGNTEAFF.

V usage is TRBV11-3 and J usage is TRBJ2-5, with 7 bases identical to TRBD2. The V segment lost 3 bases and the J segment 4 bases; nucleotides outside the gene matches: 11. The CDR3 has 16 amino acids. The germline V gene encodes CDR1 SGHNT and CDR2 YENEEA. CDR3 coding DNA: TGTGCCAGCAGCTTGGGGGGGGTTTCGGGTGGAGAGACCCAGTACTTC. Encoded protein: CASSLGGVSGGETQYF. Full variable domain (remainder filled in from reference TRBV11-3 and TRBJ2-5): EAGVVQSPRYKIIEKKQPVAFWCNPISGHNTLYWYLQNLGQGPELLIRYENEEAVDDSQLPKDRFSAERLKGVDSTLKIQPAELGDSAVYLCASSLGGVSGGETQYFGPGTRLLVL.

The chain combines TRBV11-2 with TRBJ2-2; 7 bases are a match to TRBD1. This CDR3 is 16 amino acids long. CDR1 SGHAT and CDR2 FQNNGV come from the germline V gene. The J segment lost 3 bases and the V segment lost 4 bases, leaving 8 bases of the junction unmatched. The CDR3 is CASSSLTGKDTGELFF. As DNA, the CDR3 is TGTGCCAGCAGCTCCCTGACAGGGAAGGACACCGGGGAGCTGTTTTTT.

The rearrangement joins TRBV28 to TRBJ1-4; D unresolved. Trimming stripped 6 bases from V and 8 bases from J, with 19 bases between. The germline V gene encodes CDR1 MDHEN and CDR2 SYDVKM. The CDR3 sequence is 15 residues long. CDR3 protein: CASSLPRGGAEKLFF. The CDR3 DNA follows: TGTGCCAGCAGCCTCCCAAGAGGCGGCGCGGAAAAACTGTTTTTT.

The chain carries TRBV11-2 and TRBJ2-1; TRBD1 matches 8 bases. Trimming removed 5 bases from V and 4 bases from J; junction bases left unmatched: 7. CDR3 length equals 15 residues. Germline assignment: CDR1 SGHAT and CDR2 FQNNGV. The CDR3 DNA reads as TGTGCCAGCAGCCAAAGGACAGGGAAATACAATGAGCAGTTCTTC. It yields the protein CASSQRTGKYNEQFF.

This clone has a handful of counts. The chain links TRBV6-5 to TRBJ2-7, with 10 bases lining up with TRBD1. In germline, CDR1 is MNHEY, CDR2 SVGAGI. This CDR3 is built from 15 residues. With 4 bases clipped from V and 7 bases from J, the junction kept 10 bases outside the gene matches. As DNA, the CDR3 is TGTGCCAGCAGTTCCCCGGGACAGGGGACATGGGAGCAGTACTTC. It translates to CASSSPGQGTWEQYF.

The chain links TRBV11-2 to TRBJ1-1; D ambiguous. The V gene's germline CDR1 is SGHAT and CDR2 FQNNGV. There are 14 residues in the CDR3. The V and J ends lost 9 bases and 4 bases respectively, with 18 bases between them. The CDR3: CASRVDPLTTEAFF. The CDR3 nucleotides are TGTGCCAGTCGGGTAGACCCCCTCACCACTGAAGCTTTCTTT.

This rearrangement joins TRBV5-6 to TRBJ2-6; 9 nucleotides match TRBD1. The CDR3 totals 17 residues. With V trimmed by 1 base and J by 4 bases, 6 bases remained unmatched. Germline CDR1 SGHDT, CDR2 YYEEEE. The CDR3 nucleotides read TGTGCCAGCAGCTTGCCGGGACAGGGTCCCGGGGCCAACGTCCTGACTTTC. It is translated as CASSLPGQGPGANVLTF.

Here the CDR3 DNA reads TGTGCCAGCAGTTACTCGAGGACAGGGTTTGGAAACACCATATATTTT. This encodes CASSYSRTGFGNTIYF. The chain joins TRBV6-5 to TRBJ1-3, with TRBD1 matching over 8 bases. With 0 bases clipped from V and 3 bases from J, the junction kept 4 bases outside the gene matches. Germline V gene sequence: CDR1 MNHEY, CDR2 SVGAGI. This CDR3 has 16 amino acids.

The chain employs TRBV7-8 and TRBJ2-1; 8 bases align to TRBD2. Trimming removed 7 bases from V and 1 base from J; junction bases left unmatched: 9. The CDR3 sequence is 16 residues long. Germline V gene sequence: CDR1 SGHVS, CDR2 FQNEAQ. CDR3 protein: CASIFRGRRSYNEQFF. The CDR3 nucleotides read TGTGCCAGCATTTTTCGCGGGAGGAGGTCCTACAATGAGCAGTTCTTC.